The T cell receptor (beta chain) under discussion was sequenced for a study of blood T cell repertoires in COVID-19 (TCRdb year 2020). Describing the broader study: Collaborator samples came from the United States, Italy and Spain and covered acute and convalescent phases of COVID-19. The material from the prospective study consisted of cDNA or gDNA derived from T cells, B-cell-depleted T cells, or PBMCs. Deeply sampled blood TCRbeta repertoires from subjects exposed to, actively infected with, or recovered from COVID-19 were included in the dataset. The repertoires were released in a freely available public database meant as a resource for research on the immune response to SARS-CoV-2. The samples were drawn from the first 160 participants of the ongoing ImmuneRACE study and from 1,254 subjects provided by 6 global collaborators. A de-identified subject ID, COVID-19 status, age in years and sex were almost always included in the sample metadata. Where available, HLA class I and class II types were obtained from metadata supplied by the sample provider rather than from assay-based typing. The full study reports these points: How much clinical and demographic metadata was included differed by source and by participant, and the metadata was provided uncurated.

About this clone itself: It has no known antigen specificity. No qualities accompany the bases; no much larger clone lies one base away.

The V and J ends are trimmed by 0 bases and 10 bases, leaving 9 bases between them. Based on the germline V gene, the CDR1 and CDR2 sequences are SGHTA and FQGNSA. Including cysteine and phenylalanine, the CDR3 has 12 amino acids. The sequence is cut down to CDR3 DNA, 36 bases in frame from base 1. Each collaborating institution followed its own protocols to collect whole blood in K2EDTA tubes. For TCRbeta analysis, collaborators shipped samples in one of three forms: frozen whole blood, isolated PBMCs, or DNA extracted from either of those sample types. The immunoSEQ Assay, a bias-controlled multiplex PCR, was used to amplify TCRbeta CDR3 regions from genomic DNA. As for the original processing: Within the assay, amplification of reference gene primers was used to estimate how many nucleated cells each sample contained. Sequence reads were collapsed and filtered to measure the absolute abundance of every unique TCRbeta CDR3 rearrangement. For each sample, productive Simpson clonality was calculated as the square root of Simpson's diversity index across productive rearrangements. TCRdb took over this immuneACCESS table, retaining in-frame rearrangements with V and J assigned. Such tables are incomplete; in checked studies, under half of the missing clones stem from an unresolved V gene, and the remainder is unexplained. The V and J calls and clone size are taken from that table; D and trimming were inferred from the DNA. Across this sample there are about 140,000 clones, with 75% to 85% seen only once. In total, the top ten clones hold roughly 10% of the sample.

This TCR was recovered from a man aged 55-75 years with active or convalescent COVID-19. This receptor chain uses TRBV7-2 and TRBJ1-1; no D segment can be confidently identified. Sequenced material: peripheral blood. CDR3 reads: CASSLARFGAFF. The DNA is TGTGCCAGCAGCTTAGCACGGTTCGGAGCTTTCTTT.